The subject of this entry is one T cell receptor beta chain. Its antigen is still unknown. Individual cDNA molecules were tagged with unique molecular identifiers, the study reported. TCRdb called the 5' RACE reads again in MiXCR, with one record for every CDR3 protein. This table has 85,000 to 90,000 distinct CDR3 sequences, under 15% appearing once. The sample belongs to a study of early T cells in non-severe SARS-CoV-2 infection. Across the whole study: Chains were not paired, and sequencing was done on bulk RNA from unsorted whole blood. The study's findings and limits: Matches to VDJdb favored anti-spike CD8 responses and missed private and CD4 specificities.

Germline CDR1 MGHRA, CDR2 YSYEKL. There are 15 residues in the CDR3. The V and J ends lost 4 bases and 6 bases, in that order; junction bases with no gene match: 7. The TCR sequence derives from an adult who was a healthcare worker with PCR-confirmed SARS-CoV-2 infection or an uninfected control (not recorded which). The sample taken for sequencing was whole blood. This chain links TRBV4-1 with TRBJ1-5; TRBD1 matches 9 bases. The CDR3 DNA reads as TGCGCCAGCAGCCTCCGGGACAGGGATGGTCAGCCCCAGCATTTT. This encodes CASSLRDRDGQPQHF.